One sample yielded the 22 T cell receptor beta chains listed below, sequenced in a study of cytomegalovirus exposure and HLA in healthy donors. The PCR was carried out with 60 Vbeta primers and 13 Jbeta primers. Using immunoSEQ multiplex PCR, the repertoire was profiled, and TCRdb retains in-frame clones only, with some absent. The repertoire consists of 100,000 to 150,000 clones, with 65% to 80% occurring once and the leading ten covering less than 3%. The sequenced sample consisted of PBMCs. The source is a woman aged 35 to 49 in good health and CMV-seropositive.

This chain joins TRBV5-1 and TRBJ1-2, with 7 bases that match TRBD1. The CDR3 runs to 13 residues. In germline, CDR1 is SGHRS, CDR2 YFSETQ. The J segment lost 3 bases and the V segment lost 4 bases, leaving 3 bases of the junction unmatched. The CDR3 loop reads CASSPGQHYGYTF. Here the CDR3 DNA reads TGCGCCAGCAGCCCGGGACAGCACTATGGCTACACCTTC.

The gene calls are TRBV5-1 and TRBJ2-3; tentative D call: TRBD2 (6 bases). V was clipped by 4 bases and J by 0 bases, with 9 bases between them. The CDR3 runs to 14 residues. In germline, CDR1 is SGHRS, CDR2 YFSETQ. This CDR3 is CASSPGDSTDTQYF. The DNA for the CDR3 is TGCGCCAGCAGCCCGGGGGACAGCACAGATACGCAGTATTTT.

The CDR3: CAWSVQVQPTDTQYF. In nucleotides, the CDR3 is TGTGCCTGGAGTGTACAGGTTCAGCCCACAGATACGCAGTATTTT. The chain employs TRBV30 and TRBJ2-3, with D tentatively TRBD1 (5 bases). Germline lookup yields CDR1 GTSNPN and CDR2 SVGIG (reference sequence). This CDR3 is 15 amino acids long. Trimming pared 0 bases from V and 2 bases from J, leaving 12 bases between.

The sample holds one count of this clone. DNA for the CDR3: TGTGCCAGCAGTTCCGGCGCGGGGCGGTCGAGCTCCTATAATTCACCCCTCCACTTT. It translates to CASSSGAGRSSSYNSPLHF. The chain has TRBV28 and TRBJ1-6; perhaps TRBD1 as D (5 bases). Germline V gene data show CDR1 as MDHEN and CDR2 as SYDVKM. The germline V and J ends were trimmed by 4 bases and 0 bases, with 19 bases remaining between them. The CDR3 sequence is 19 residues long. The variable domain in full, completed from reference TRBV28 and TRBJ1-6, reads DVKVTQSSRYLVKRTGEKVFLECVQDMDHENMFWYRQDPGLGLRLIYFSYDVKMKEKGDIPEGYSVSREKKERFSLILESASTNQTSMYLCASSSGAGRSSSYNSPLHFGNGTRLTVT.

The chain links TRBV5-8 to TRBJ1-1, with 9 bases aligning to TRBD1. Germline loops: CDR1 SGHTS, CDR2 YDEGEE. Unmatched junction bases numbered 6, after V lost 1 base and J lost 11 bases. The CDR3 contains 13 residues. CDR3 bases: TGTGCCAGCAGCTTGCCGGGACAGGGCACGGCTTTCTTT. Amino acids: CASSLPGQGTAFF.

The J gene is TRBJ2-3, the V gene TRBV12-5, with 11 bases aligning to TRBD1. The germline gives CDR1 LGHNT, CDR2 FRNRAP. The CDR3 extends over 15 amino acids. Trimming at V came to 6 bases and at J to 2 bases, leaving 4 bases not matched to a gene. The CDR3 reads CASGPGQGDTDTQYF. CDR3 DNA: TGTGCTAGTGGCCCGGGACAGGGGGACACAGATACGCAGTATTTT.

V gene TRBV7-6 combines with J gene TRBJ2-1; 10 bases align to TRBD2. The CDR3 totals 18 residues. The V and J ends lost 0 bases and 2 bases, in that order; junction bases with no gene match: 7. Germline CDR1 reads SGHVS; CDR2 reads FNYEAQ. The CDR3 is CASSLAPSGGGAYNEQFF. The DNA for the CDR3 is TGTGCCAGCAGCTTAGCCCCGAGCGGGGGGGGAGCCTACAATGAGCAGTTCTTC.

This clone was seen a handful of times. The chain uses TRBV11-2 and TRBJ1-3; D gene ambiguous. The V and J ends lost 0 bases and 4 bases respectively, with 7 bases between them. CDR3 length: 14 amino acids. CDR1 SGHAT and CDR2 FQNNGV come from the germline V gene. The CDR3 spells CASSLDGGGNTIYF. In nucleotides, the CDR3 is TGTGCCAGCAGCTTAGATGGAGGCGGAAACACCATATATTTT.

V is TRBV7-9 and J is TRBJ1-5; D remains ambiguous. V lost 5 bases to trimming and J lost 6 bases, with 11 bases between them. CDR3 size: 13 residues. Germline CDR1 is SEHNR and CDR2 is FQNEAQ (reference sequence). The CDR3 sequence is CASSKTIGQPQHF. Here the CDR3 DNA reads TGTGCCAGCAGCAAAACTATCGGTCAGCCCCAGCATTTT. The full variable domain, completed using reference TRBV7-9 and TRBJ1-5, is DTGVSQNPRHKITKRGQNVTFRCDPISEHNRLYWYRQTLGQGPEFLTYFQNEAQLEKSRLLSDRFSAERPKGSFSTLEIQRTEQGDSAMYLCASSKTIGQPQHFGDGTRLSIL.

This chain links TRBV2 with TRBJ2-7, with D maybe TRBD1 (5 bases). CDR1 SNHLY and CDR2 FYNNEI come from the germline V gene. The CDR3 is 12 residues long. The DNA for the CDR3 is TGTGCGCTGTCGGCCATCCAGGGAGAGCAGTACTTC. Amino acids: CALSAIQGEQYF.

This clone was picked up one time. V is TRBV5-1 and J is TRBJ1-4; D not resolved. Germline V gives CDR1 SGHRS, CDR2 YFSETQ. The V end was cut by 0 bases, the J end by 8 bases, with 11 bases between. CDR3 length equals 14 residues. CDR3 coding DNA: TGCGCCAGCAGCTTGGGGCAGGCTCAAGAAAAACTGTTTTTT. Its translation: CASSLGQAQEKLFF.

This clone was detected a few times. This chain connects TRBV19 to TRBJ1-5; weak D call: TRBD1 (5 bases). The CDR3 contains 18 residues. Trimming left V 4 bases short and J 1 base short, with 20 bases between. The germline V gene has CDR1 LNHDA and CDR2 SQIVND (reference sequence). The CDR3 coding sequence is TGTGCCAGTAGTACCCAAAAAATCCAGGGAATGAGCAATCAGCCCCAGCATTTT. Protein: CASSTQKIQGMSNQPQHF. Full variable domain (rest looked up from reference TRBV19 and TRBJ1-5): DGGITQSPKYLFRKEGQNVTLSCEQNLNHDAMYWYRQDPGQGLRLIYYSQIVNDFQKGDIAEGYSVSREKKESFPLTVTSAQKNPTAFYLCASSTQKIQGMSNQPQHFGDGTRLSIL.

This clone was counted between two and nine times. The chain uses TRBV14 and TRBJ2-7; a possible D gene is TRBD1 (5 bases). This CDR3 is built from 12 residues. The germline gives CDR1 SGHDN, CDR2 FVKESK. V lost 8 bases, J lost 7 bases, and 15 bases lay in between. The CDR3 DNA reads as TGTGCCAGCGGGGCAGGACCAAGGGAGCAGTACTTC. It codes for CASGAGPREQYF.

This chain links TRBV19 with TRBJ1-3; D perhaps matches TRBD1 (5 bases). The V end lost 7 bases, the J end lost 1 base, and 17 bases lay between the germline ends. The CDR3 spans 16 residues. CDR1 is LNHDA, CDR2 SQIVND, per germline (reference sequence). The CDR3 protein is CASTRGGLTSGNTIYF. The CDR3 DNA reads TGTGCCAGTACTCGGGGGGGACTTACGTCTGGAAACACCATATATTTT.

The V and J genes are TRBV7-2 and TRBJ1-5, with unresolved D. Germline-derived CDR1 and CDR2 are SGHTA and FQGNSA. The CDR3 has 17 amino acids. V dropped 1 base and J dropped 7 bases, with 20 bases sitting between them. In nucleotides, the CDR3 is TGTGCCAGCAGCTTAGGAGGGTCCCTTGAATTTAACCAGCCCCAGCATTTT. It translates to CASSLGGSLEFNQPQHF.

The chain uses TRBV4-1 and TRBJ2-7, with 12 bases lining up with TRBD1. Germline assignment: CDR1 MGHRA and CDR2 YSYEKL. After removal of 1 base from V and 3 bases from J, the junction contained 13 bases not matched to a gene. The CDR3 extends over 19 amino acids. CDR3 region: CASSQGLGTGGGPFYEQYF. The CDR3 DNA reads TGCGCCAGCAGCCAAGGTTTGGGGACAGGGGGCGGACCATTCTACGAGCAGTACTTC.

V is TRBV4-1 and J is TRBJ1-1; TRBD1 matches at 7 bases. The CDR3 length is 16 residues. Per the germline V gene, CDR1 is MGHRA and CDR2 is YSYEKL. Trimming cost V 1 base and J 4 bases; bases outside gene matches: 9. CDR3 in amino acids: CASSQGQGVSFTEAFF. CDR3 nucleotide sequence: TGCGCCAGCAGCCAAGGACAGGGTGTCAGTTTCACTGAAGCTTTCTTT.

The J gene is TRBJ2-7, the V gene TRBV5-3; the match to TRBD1 covers 10 bases. TRBV5-3 is annotated as an ORF whose role is uncertain. V was pared by 3 bases and J by 0 bases, with 6 bases of the junction left unmatched. CDR3 length: 16 residues. This CDR3 is CARSWTGGGPSYEQYF. The CDR3 coding sequence is TGTGCCAGAAGCTGGACAGGGGGAGGGCCCTCCTACGAGCAGTACTTC.

V and J are TRBV4-1 and TRBJ1-5, with D perhaps TRBD1 (5 bases). Trimming took off 7 bases at V and 0 bases at J, with 13 bases between the two ends. CDR3 length: 15 residues. The V gene's germline CDR1 is MGHRA and CDR2 YSYEKL. CDR3: CASNPGLNSNQPQHF. The CDR3 DNA is TGCGCCAGCAACCCAGGGCTAAATAGCAATCAGCCCCAGCATTTT.

The chain carries TRBV6-1 and TRBJ2-7; possibly TRBD2 for D (6 bases). Germline V gene data show CDR1 as MNHNS and CDR2 as SASEGT. V lost 3 bases, J lost 6 bases, and 6 bases lay in between. This CDR3 is built from 11 residues. This CDR3 is CASSEGGEQYF. CDR3 in DNA: TGTGCCAGCAGTGAGGGGGGCGAGCAGTACTTC.

In nucleotides, the CDR3 is TGTGCCAGCAGTGACGGACAGGGTTTTGGGGCCAACGTCCTGACTTTC. The encoded protein is CASSDGQGFGANVLTF. The genes are TRBV6-4 and TRBJ2-6, with 8 bases identical to TRBD1. Per the germline V gene, CDR1 is MRHNA and CDR2 is SNTAGT. Trimming cost V 2 bases and J 3 bases; bases outside gene matches: 3. CDR3 length equals 16 residues.

On this clone itself: It is unclear where the CDR3 begins or ends on the DNA, so no DNA is shown, and the CDR3 is as TCRdb lists it. The chain recombines TRBV21-1 with TRBJ2-5; the table's TRBD1 call for D was not verified on the DNA. TRBV21-1 is assigned pseudogene status. From its first to its last residue, the CDR3 has 18 amino acids. CDR3 region: CASTHEFGTGAKQETQYF.